This entry lists 6 T cell receptor beta chains sequenced from one sample in a study of CD4+ T cells in melanoma. This table comes from immunoSEQ multiplex PCR, and its TCRdb copy is limited to in-frame clones, with some not included. This sample has about 140,000 clones; about 90% occur once, and the top ten carry less than 2%. These receptor sequences come from a human donor with melanoma.

The chain joins TRBV15 to TRBJ1-3; D not resolved. Germline loops: CDR1 LNHNV, CDR2 YYDKDF (reference sequence). The length of the CDR3 is 15 residues. Trimming cost V 0 bases and J 4 bases, with 10 bases left between them. CDR3 coding DNA: TGTGCCACCAGCAGAGATCCCCGAGGGGGAAACACCATATATTTT. Protein product: CATSRDPRGGNTIYF.

This chain uses TRBV4-2 with TRBJ2-7, with D perhaps TRBD1 or TRBD2 (6 bases each). The V end lost 3 bases, the J end lost 4 bases, and 25 bases lay between the germline ends. The CDR3 length is 18 residues. Germline V gene sequence: CDR1 LGHNA, CDR2 YNFKEQ. The CDR3 reads CASSHSQQAWPGAYEQYF. The DNA for the CDR3 is TGTGCCAGCAGCCATTCCCAGCAGGCCTGGCCGGGGGCTTACGAGCAGTACTTC.

The rearrangement joins TRBV2 to TRBJ2-7; no clear D gene. V shed 6 bases and J shed 3 bases, with 12 bases lying between them. This CDR3 region has 13 residues. Germline CDR1 reads SNHLY; CDR2 reads FYNNEI. The DNA of the CDR3 is TGTGCCAGCAGATTGGACCGGATCTACGAGCAGTACTTC. It translates to CASRLDRIYEQYF.

The rearrangement links TRBV7-9 to TRBJ2-3; possibly TRBD2 for D (7 bases). The germline gives CDR1 SEHNR, CDR2 FQNEAQ (reference sequence). Trimming pared 6 bases from V and 2 bases from J, leaving 18 bases between. The CDR3 is made up of 16 amino acids. CDR3 amino acids: CASSYYEGGTTDTQYF. The CDR3 DNA is TGTGCCAGCAGTTATTATGAGGGGGGGACCACAGATACGCAGTATTTT.

V gene TRBV4-1 combines with J gene TRBJ1-2; 7 bases map to TRBD1. V lost 1 base and J lost 8; bases outside the gene matches: 10. Germline V gene data show CDR1 as MGHRA and CDR2 as YSYEKL. CDR3 length equals 15 residues. CDR3 DNA: TGCGCCAGCAGCCAAGCCTCGACAGGGTTGTACGGCTACACCTTC. As protein: CASSQASTGLYGYTF.

The V gene is TRBV13, the J gene TRBJ1-6; 7 positions agree with TRBD1. The germline V gene encodes CDR1 PRHDT and CDR2 FYEKMQ (reference sequence). The junction had 1 base not matched to a gene; V was cut back by 6 bases and J by 2 bases. The CDR3 is 14 residues long. The CDR3 DNA follows: TGTGCCAGCAGGCAGGGGGCCTATAATTCACCCCTCCACTTT. Encoded protein: CASRQGAYNSPLHF.